The 8 T cell receptor beta chains listed next were all sequenced from one sample in a study of blood T cell repertoires in COVID-19. Measured with immunoSEQ multiplex PCR; TCRdb has only the in-frame clones, and not every one. This sample has 200,000 to 250,000 clones; roughly 80% occur once, and the top ten carry 3% to 3.5%. The source material was peripheral blood. Receptor source: a young woman who had recovered from COVID-19.

The chain has TRBV7-3 and TRBJ2-1; 11 bases align to TRBD1. The germline V gene encodes CDR1 SGHTA and CDR2 FQGTGA. V was clipped by 2 bases and J by 7 bases; unmatched bases: 10. The CDR3 is 17 residues long. CDR3 bases: TGTGCCAGCAGCTTAGGGCCCCCCGGGACAGGGGGAAATGAGCAGTTCTTC. Translating gives CASSLGPPGTGGNEQFF. Full variable domain (rest looked up from reference TRBV7-3 and TRBJ2-1): GAGVSQTPSNKVTEKGKYVELRCDPISGHTALYWYRQSLGQGPEFLIYFQGTGAADDSGLPNDRFFAVRPEGSVSTLKIQRTERGDSAVYLCASSLGPPGTGGNEQFFGPGTRLTVL.

The rearrangement joins TRBV10-3 to TRBJ2-3, with no clear D. The CDR3 totals 15 residues. With 4 bases removed from V and 2 bases from J, the gap between germline ends came to 13 bases. From germline, CDR1 is ENHRY and CDR2 SYGVKD. CDR3 sequence (DNA): TGTGCCATCAGTGCAGCGATCGGCTTCACAGATACGCAGTATTTT. Translation: CAISAAIGFTDTQYF.

The chain has TRBV4-2 and TRBJ2-1, with D unclear. The CDR3 length is 17 residues. Germline V gene lookup returns CDR1 LGHNA and CDR2 YNFKEQ. V was trimmed by 1 base and J by 0 bases, leaving 13 bases between them. CDR3 sequence: CASSQVAVLSSYNEQFF. The CDR3 nucleotides read TGTGCCAGCAGCCAAGTGGCGGTACTGAGCTCCTACAATGAGCAGTTCTTC.

The sample holds one count of this clone. J is TRBJ2-3 and V is TRBV9; 12 nucleotides line up with TRBD1. V gave up 3 bases and J gave up 5 bases; unmatched junction bases: 4. Looked up from germline, CDR1 is SGDLS and CDR2 is YYNGEE. The CDR3 sequence is 15 residues long. This CDR3 is CASSAGQGAVDTQYF. CDR3 in DNA: TGTGCCAGCAGCGCGGGACAGGGGGCGGTAGATACGCAGTATTTT.

This CDR3 is CASSVESVTYEQYF. The DNA of the CDR3 is TGTGCCAGCAGCGTAGAGTCAGTTACCTACGAGCAGTACTTC. The V gene is TRBV9, the J gene TRBJ2-7, with D uncertain. V gave up 0 bases and J gave up 2 bases, with 9 bases separating them. Germline CDR1 reads SGDLS; CDR2 reads YYNGEE. The CDR3 is made up of 14 amino acids.

This chain joins TRBV30 and TRBJ2-3; 10 bases agree with TRBD2. Looked up from germline, CDR1 is GTSNPN and CDR2 is SVGIG (reference sequence). The CDR3 spans 14 residues. J gave up 7 bases and V 1 base, and 5 bases lay outside the gene matches. This CDR3 reads CAWSGLAGVHTQYF. CDR3 in DNA: TGTGCCTGGAGTGGCCTAGCGGGAGTGCATACGCAGTATTTT.

This clone appeared a single time. The J gene is TRBJ1-3, the V gene TRBV28; maybe TRBD1 (6 bases). This CDR3 spans 15 amino acids. Germline V gene lookup returns CDR1 MDHEN and CDR2 SYDVKM. The V end was cut by 8 bases, the J end by 8 bases, with 22 bases between. CDR3 in amino acids: CASLSQGRGGYTIYF. The CDR3 bases are TGTGCCAGCCTTAGTCAGGGGCGAGGCGGATACACCATATATTTT. Based on the CDR3 plus reference TRBV28 and TRBJ1-3, the full variable domain is DVKVTQSSRYLVKRTGEKVFLECVQDMDHENMFWYRQDPGLGLRLIYFSYDVKMKEKGDIPEGYSVSREKKERFSLILESASTNQTSMYLCASLSQGRGGYTIYFGEGSWLTVV.

This clone was observed many times. V is TRBV27 and J is TRBJ1-6, with 9 bases matching TRBD1. Germline CDR1 reads MNHEY; CDR2 reads SMNVEV (reference sequence). The CDR3 has 16 residues. V dropped 5 bases and J dropped 10; count of bases not matched to a gene: 12. CDR3 DNA: TGTGCCAGCAGTACCTCACAGGGGGCCTTAGGGTCACCCCTCCACTTT. Its protein is CASSTSQGALGSPLHF.